This TCR beta chain was sequenced during a study of blood T cell repertoires in COVID-19. Study details: From T cells, B-cell-depleted T cells, or PBMCs came the material, which was cDNA or gDNA.

As handled by the study authors: Reference gene primer amplification gave nucleated cell count estimates. The data were produced by immunoSEQ multiplex PCR, yet TCRdb's version contains in-frame clones alone and is incomplete. V, J and clone size are those of that table, while D and trimming were read from the DNA. This sample has 100,000 to 150,000 clones, with approximately 88% found just once. The CDR3 is 14 amino acids. The germline CDR1 and CDR2 sequences are SGHKS and YYEKEE (reference sequence). V gave up 4 bases and J gave up 4 bases; unmatched junction bases: 8. This receptor was taken from a man aged 50 or older with acute or convalescent COVID-19. The rearrangement uses TRBV5-5 and TRBJ2-7, with 7 bases aligning to TRBD1. Sequencing used peripheral blood. CDR3 sequence reads: CASSSPGQLYEQYF. The CDR3 DNA is TGTGCCAGCAGCAGTCCGGGACAGCTTTACGAGCAGTACTTC.